This TCR beta chain is from a study of shared clonotypes between healthy human individuals (dated by TCRdb to the early 2020s). About the investigation overall: The cohort comprised two women and three men aged 18 to 49 years. Each donor's leukapheresis produced roughly between roughly 0.85 and 9.5 billion PBMCs. For each donor, CD4 naive and CD4 memory were each given three plates, CD8 naive was given two plates, and CD8 memory was given one plate. Different laboratories and diverse techniques were used to prepare libraries and sequence TCR repertoires, to increase sequencing depth and limit assay-specific biases. The study deeply sequenced blood TCR repertoires of five healthy adults to estimate repertoire size and the extent of clonotype sharing between individuals. General study outcomes and caveats: Even with the large sequencing depth, rarefaction of the sorted-subset datasets indicated that sequencing was incomplete. Sampling was restricted to blood, and TCR repertoires in tissues likely differ from the TCR repertoires found in blood. Because the study included only a small number of donors, the genetic and exposure-history diversity represented was limited. Larger estimated clonotype richness was generally found for naive subsets than for memory subsets. Higher generation probabilities were observed for clonotypes shared by all four sorted-subset donors than for non-shared clonotypes. Pairwise subsampling led to the expectation that sequencing depth would affect the degree of clonotype sharing among donors. About 4.5% of naive CD4, 3.5% of naive CD8, about 2.4% of memory CD4, and about 0.4% of memory CD8 clonotypes were shared across several donors.

Using the deep immunoSEQ assay, multiplex PCR amplified TCR CDR3 regions from genomic DNA. Extracted genomic DNA from each cell subset was spread evenly across all wells of several immunoSEQ 96-well plates, with each plate serving as a replicate. For sorted subsets, each replicate PCR was loaded with about 0.2 ug genomic DNA, equivalent to about 30,000 T cell genomes. Purified libraries were quantified with a Qubit 3.0 fluorometer, sized on a Bioanalyzer 2100, and re-quantified with the KAPA Library Quantification kit. Each immunoSEQ 96-well plate was sequenced on its own single-read 150-cycle Illumina NextSeq 550 flow cell. In the original analysis: Because the immunoSEQ output included only junctional sequences and no quality scores, the filtering could not be the same as the filtering used for full-length reads. To assign V/J genes and CDR3, sequences were annotated using PyIR, a Python wrapper for IgBLAST v1.9, with IMGT germline references. Any read was removed if the V/J assignment was weak (E-value above 1e-6), the CDR3 was missing, or the read contained stop codons, out-of-frame junctions, or ambiguous translated residues. V3J clonotypes were defined by identical inferred V gene, J gene, and CDR3 amino acid sequence. Percentage overlap between repertoires was computed as shared unique clonotypes divided by the size of the smaller repertoire. Repertoire richness was assessed with RTK rarefaction, the Chao1 estimator, and Recon v2.1 estimates of unobserved clonotypes. Generation probabilities were computed with OLGA for all TCRbeta clonotypes obtained by the gDNA method from a handful of donors. TCRdb retrieved this table from immuneACCESS and kept in-frame rearrangements only. Not all clones are present; in checked studies, unresolved V genes account for under half, and no reason is known for the remainder. The V and J calls and clone size were taken over from that table, and D and trimming were inferred from the DNA. In all, the sample holds about 550,000 clones, and 95% to 96% of those were seen once. The leading ten clones occupy 0.09% to 0.13% of the sample.

As for this clone: Its antigen remains unidentified. Base qualities were left out, and no much larger clone turns up one base away.

At the junction V is shortened by 0 bases and J by 1 base, with 13 bases in between. Counted from cysteine to phenylalanine, this CDR3 has 17 amino acids. Left in the record is the CDR3 DNA by itself, 51 bases read in frame from the first base. Per the germline V gene, SGHVS is the CDR1 and FQNEAQ is the CDR2. For the CD8 naive samples, CD45RO-negative cells were positively selected for CCR7, yielding a CD45RA+CCR7+ population from which TemRA cells were excluded. Donors were healthy HIV-negative adults with no recently reported acute infections or vaccinations. Every donor was a Caucasian adult residing in Nashville, Tennessee, USA. Blood was obtained by leukapheresis, after which PBMCs were separated by Ficoll-Histopaque density gradient centrifugation and cryopreserved in liquid nitrogen vapor phase. Purity and quantity of every magnetically sorted T cell population were checked by analytical flow cytometry. From each sorted fraction, genomic DNA was isolated and quantified by UV absorbance on a Nanodrop 2000c.

Sequenced material: naive CD8+ T cells sorted from blood. Reading the label with the study, this specimen's cell subset or site is: CD45RA+CCR7+. The rearrangement combines TRBV7-8 with TRBJ2-1; the D gene lacks a confident call. This TCR was sampled from a woman in her 30s in good health. The CDR3 protein is CASSLALGVLSYNEQFF. The base sequence is TGTGCCAGCAGCTTAGCGCTCGGCGTGCTATCCTACAATGAGCAGTTCTTC.